This passage covers 12 T cell receptor beta chains from one sample sequenced in a study of T-cell memory formation after mild COVID-19. TCRdb re-derived calls from the 5' RACE reads in MiXCR, one entry per CDR3 protein. The sample has roughly 250,000 distinct CDR3 sequences, about 15% seen once. The sample was PBMCs or a T cell subset sorted from them (not recorded which). The receptors derive from a man aged 18 to 30 who had mild COVID-19 (a few samples of this study predate the infection). Cell type and time point are not known.

The sample holds a few counts of this clonotype. The chain is built from TRBV12-3 or TRBV12-4 and TRBJ1-2; D might be TRBD1 (5 bases). The CDR3 is 14 amino acids. Trimming removed 4 bases from V and 0 bases from J, with 9 bases in between. Here the CDR3 reads CASSSRETNYGYTF. CDR3 coding DNA: TGTGCCAGCAGTTCCAGGGAGACTAACTATGGCTACACCTTC.

The chain links TRBV2 to TRBJ2-3, with D tentatively TRBD2 (7 bases). The germline gives CDR1 SNHLY, CDR2 FYNNEI. This CDR3 comprises 15 residues. V dropped 8 bases and J dropped 4 bases, with 19 bases sitting between them. CDR3 DNA sequence: TGTGCCAGCGGCCTCCGGGGGGCTTCCCCAGATACGCAGTATTTT. Protein sequence: CASGLRGASPDTQYF. The entire variable domain, with the rest obtained from reference TRBV2 and TRBJ2-3, is as follows: EPEVTQTPSHQVTQMGQEVILRCVPISNHLYFYWYRQILGQKVEFLVSFYNNEISEKSEIFDDQFSVERPDGSNFTLKIRSTKLEDSAMYFCASGLRGASPDTQYFGPGTRLTVL.

The chain joins TRBV28 to TRBJ1-3, with a tentative D call TRBD1 (5 bases). The ends were cut back, 7 bases at V and 0 bases at J, with 16 bases in the middle. CDR1 and CDR2 from the germline V gene are MDHEN and SYDVKM. This CDR3 contains 16 residues. CDR3 nucleotides: TGTGCCAGCACCTCGTTGGGGCCTCTCTCTGGAAACACCATATATTTT. Translation gives CASTSLGPLSGNTIYF. Full variable domain (remainder filled in from reference TRBV28 and TRBJ1-3): DVKVTQSSRYLVKRTGEKVFLECVQDMDHENMFWYRQDPGLGLRLIYFSYDVKMKEKGDIPEGYSVSREKKERFSLILESASTNQTSMYLCASTSLGPLSGNTIYFGEGSWLTVV.

This clonotype occurred a few times. The V call is TRBV11-2, the J call TRBJ2-2; D possibly corresponds to TRBD1 (7 bases). This CDR3 is built from 16 residues. V was cut by 2 bases and J by 6 bases, with 16 bases left in between. Germline V CDR1 and CDR2: SGHAT, FQNNGV. The CDR3 protein is CASSLHEGASAGELFF. Here the CDR3 DNA reads TGTGCCAGCAGCTTACATGAGGGGGCTAGCGCCGGGGAGCTGTTTTTT.

The chain recombines TRBV5-6 with TRBJ2-5, with D perhaps matching TRBD2 (5 bases). CDR1 SGHDT and CDR2 YYEEEE come from the germline V gene. The CDR3 has 14 residues. V shed 4 bases and J shed 3 bases, with 13 bases lying between them. The DNA for the CDR3 is TGTGCCAGCAGCAACCCTGTCGGGGAAGAGACCCAGTACTTC. Its protein is CASSNPVGEETQYF.

This clonotype was counted only a few times. This rearrangement joins TRBV7-8 to TRBJ2-5; TRBD2 is a possible D gene (6 bases). V lost 5 bases and J 3 bases, leaving 16 bases between the germline ends. CDR1 and CDR2 from the germline V gene are SGHVS and FQNEAQ. This CDR3 has 15 residues. The CDR3 nucleotides read TGTGCCAGCAGCCGGAGGGCAGGGCGGAAAGAGACCCAGTACTTC. Protein sequence: CASSRRAGRKETQYF.

The chain carries TRBV7-2 and TRBJ1-1, with TRBD1 as a possible D gene (5 bases). The CDR3 loop spans 14 amino acids. Germline V gene sequence: CDR1 SGHTA, CDR2 FQGNSA. Trimming removed 7 bases from V and 2 bases from J, with 14 bases in between. CDR3 bases: TGTGCCAGCAACTATCCTGGGGGAAACACTGAAGCTTTCTTT. Its protein is CASNYPGGNTEAFF. Full variable domain (outside the CDR3, taken from reference TRBV7-2 and TRBJ1-1): GAGVSQSPSNKVTEKGKDVELRCDPISGHTALYWYRQSLGQGLEFLIYFQGNSAPDKSGLPSDRFSAERTGGSVSTLTIQRTQQEDSAVYLCASNYPGGNTEAFFGQGTRLTVV.

In this sample, this clonotype turned up a few times. The V and J genes are TRBV28 and TRBJ2-5, with 7 bases identical to TRBD1. Germline CDR1 MDHEN, CDR2 SYDVKM. V lost 5 bases and J lost 13; bases outside the gene matches: 7. The CDR3 is made up of 11 amino acids. CDR3 DNA: TGTGCCAGCAGTCACCCGACAGGGTCGTACTTC. Residues: CASSHPTGSYF.

This clonotype has just a few counts. The rearrangement links TRBV18 to TRBJ2-2; the D call may be TRBD1 or TRBD2 (5 bases each). The CDR3 runs to 16 residues. Between the trimmed V and J ends, which lost 3 bases and 4 bases, there was a span of 15 bases. CDR1 and CDR2 from the germline V gene are KGHSH and LQKENI. CDR3 sequence reads: CASSPWDPSGTGELFF. The CDR3 DNA reads as TGTGCCAGCTCACCTTGGGACCCGTCGGGCACCGGGGAGCTGTTTTTT.

This clonotype was seen at least ten times. This chain joins TRBV5-1 and TRBJ2-1; D perhaps matches TRBD1 (6 bases). The germline CDR1 and CDR2 sequences are SGHRS and YFSETQ. The CDR3 is 15 amino acids. V lost 0 bases and J lost 15, with 22 bases in between. CDR3 nucleotide sequence: TGCGCCAGCAGCTTGGTTCAGGGGTCTGTTGGGTGGTCGTTCTTC. Translating it yields CASSLVQGSVGWSFF.

This clonotype was seen a handful of times. V and J are TRBV7-3 and TRBJ2-2; D is uncertain. Germline CDR1 and CDR2: SGHTA and FQGTGA. V shed 5 bases and J shed 5 bases, with 9 bases lying between them. This CDR3 is 13 amino acids long. This chain's CDR3 is CASSRDETGELFF. The CDR3 nucleotides read TGTGCCAGCAGCAGAGACGAGACCGGGGAGCTGTTTTTT.

This clonotype has only a few counts. This chain uses TRBV20-1 with TRBJ2-7; D gene unclear. CDR1 and CDR2 from the germline V gene are DFQATT and SNEGSKA (reference sequence). Trimming took off 5 bases at V and 3 bases at J, with 17 bases between the two ends. The CDR3 is 14 amino acids. CDR3 DNA: TGCAGTGCTGTGACCCAACAGATAAACTACGAGCAGTACTTC. It yields the protein CSAVTQQINYEQYF.